Here is one T cell receptor (beta chain) with its context. This receptor's antigen is unknown. The input lacks base qualities; no much larger clone sits a single base away. This record comes from a study of cytomegalovirus exposure and HLA in healthy donors (dated by TCRdb to about 2017). Context from the whole study: An earlier analysis of several hundred of the donors reported 250 to 300 Gb of sequence data and 117 million unique TCR beta sequences from about 180 million T cells. An early release that covered fewer than 750 HLA-typed donors contained approximately 290 gigabases of sequencing data and about 84 million unique TCR sequences. The genetic ancestry cluster associated with self-reported Caucasian donors included 81% of the roughly 390 genotyped donors. The study aimed to test whether cataloging public T cell receptors could reveal signatures of past pathogen exposure. The T cell repertoires of under 750 subjects were profiled by immunosequencing and related to cytomegalovirus serostatus. Besides the first cohort of 500 to 700 subjects, a separate validation cohort made up of around 120 different subjects was used. High-throughput TCR immunosequencing, statistical association of individual TCRs with disease status, and machine learning were combined to predict cytomegalovirus infection status. A later analysis re-examined previously published TCR beta repertoires from just over 650 donors and added high-resolution HLA genotyping to investigate patterns of TCR occurrence. In the later analysis, no new phenotypic data were used to find candidate immune exposures; instead, reliance was placed on TCR beta sequences and their occurrence across donors. An earlier analysis of 587 of the donors used high-throughput TCR beta sequencing to judge whether each TCR beta V gene segment behaved as functional or pseudogenic. Donor age, sex, ethnicity and CMV serostatus were compiled together with the repertoire data. In a later genetic analysis, genome-wide SNP genotypes for about 65% of the roughly 700 donors were used, and that subset was treated as a discovery cohort. Every repertoire in the discovery cohort had been generated on one and the same sequencing platform. HLA typing covered class I and class II loci at four-digit resolution. The number of typed donors differed by locus: roughly 629-630 for A, B, C, DRB1 and DQB1; 522 for DQA1; over 600 for DPA1; and roughly 450 for DPB1. Because of strong linkage in the cohort, a handful of DR-DQ haplotypes were treated as single units for association and clustering. Among 398 genotyped donors of the cohort, an average of approximately 240,000 unique TCR beta nucleotide sequences were sequenced per donor, around 20% of them non-productive.

From a lookup of the germline V gene, CDR1 and CDR2 are SGHDT and YYEEEE. Counted from cysteine to phenylalanine, this CDR3 has 16 amino acids. Here the CDR3 DNA is all that survives: 48 bases in frame from base 1. For this chain, trimming is 4 bases at the V end and 7 bases at the J end, and the number of junction bases without a gene match is 14. Results and caveats for the whole study, not just this receptor: Roughly uniform sequencing depth across donors was assumed in presence/absence analyses, although this assumption may not hold. According to a later analysis, most CMV-associated TCR beta chains appeared to be HLA-restricted, and the HLA associations seemed to be driven largely by CMV exposure. A further reported finding was that TCR beta sequences accurately predicted the HLA-A and HLA-B alleles for most subjects in the first cohort. Linkage disequilibrium might explain the correlated functional status among segregating V segments, but an unknown experimental factor could not be excluded. According to the authors, the approach could potentially be generalized to other disease states and immunological phenotypes. The earlier analysis of fewer than 750 of the donors excluded over 15 rarely observed V segments, including chromosome 9 orphons, because counts were too low. Assigning TCR associations to individual alleles was difficult when HLA alleles, especially DR and DQ, strongly co-occurred. Specific HLA alleles were associated with 15,000 to 20,000 TCR beta sequences at a false discovery rate of 0.05 in a later analysis. In the study, 164 TCR beta chains were listed as associated with cytomegalovirus. Immune exposure information for the cohort was limited to CMV serostatus. In a later analysis, HLA-associated TCR beta chains showed more clonal expansion and lower generation probabilities than non-associated chains that were equally common. HLA typing was unavailable for some donors at each locus, so association tests used only the typed subset. A later analysis found that TCR association rates varied across HLA loci, with DRB1 alleles showing the most associated TCRs and HLA-C alleles the fewest. A few of the identified cytomegalovirus-associated TCR beta chains were confirmed in vitro to be specific for cytomegalovirus antigens. Some IMGT-functional V segments, including TRBV6-2 and TRBV6-3, could not be distinguished by the 87-base-pair reads and were therefore excluded. A later genetic analysis reported fewer N-insertions in productive TCRs among donors in an Asian-associated ancestry cluster than the roughly 650-donor mean. A cluster of highly shared sequence variants was judged likely to represent a technical artifact of the sequencing pipeline. Most TCR sequences were observed very rarely across donors, whereas some public TCRs were present in many individuals. According to a later analysis, parvovirus B19, influenza, CMV and Epstein-Barr virus appeared linked to several top co-occurrence clusters. V-gene and J-gene trimming of TCR beta chains was associated with a missense DCLRE1C variant in a later genetic analysis, and the association was replicated in an independent cohort. The cohort was sequenced for TCR beta chains only, and without alpha or paired-chain data the features that could be detected were limited. The classifier was reported to diagnose cytomegalovirus status with high specificity and sensitivity in both the original and validation cohorts. An earlier analysis of approximately 570 of the donors showed that most TCR beta V segments appeared in productive rearrangements either about 87% or about 30% of the time, which broadly matched IMGT annotations.

Library preparation was by the immunoSEQ multiplex PCR assay. For the multiplex PCR, a mixture combining 60 forward primers for TCR Vbeta segments and 13 reverse primers for TCR Jbeta segments was used. A multiplex PCR assay on genomic DNA amplified the CDR3 region of rearranged TCR beta genes. The Illumina HiSeq System was used to sequence the amplified TCR beta libraries as 87-base-pair reads. The paper's processing steps were these. A later analysis counted 65 million to 90 million unique TCR beta chains across the 666 repertoires, and around 12 million of these chains were shared by at least two donors. A nearest-neighbor algorithm error-corrected the raw reads and collapsed the reads into unique sequences, merging closely related sequences to remove PCR and sequencing errors. To assign V, D and J gene segments, CDR3 sequences were aligned to IMGT reference sequences. For a sequence to be retained, a match of at least six nucleotides was required to both a V gene segment and a J gene segment. A rearrangement counted as productive if the CDR3 had no stop codons and remained in frame with V and J, and every other rearrangement counted as non-productive. CDR3 was defined by IMGT convention, running from the second conserved V-encoded cysteine to the conserved J-encoded phenylalanine. The earlier analysis of 587 of the donors excluded sequences that lacked an unambiguous match to a single V gene segment. In an earlier analysis of a few hundred of the donors, a V segment was called functional when productive rearrangements were above 56.7%, and segregating when the standard deviation between donors exceeded 5%. A statistical classification framework was built to diagnose cytomegalovirus status from the catalog of TCR beta chain sequences. A later analysis assigned V and J genes by comparing TCR nucleotide sequences with IMGT/GENE-DB human TR gene sequences. The TCRdist pipeline was used in a later analysis to assign CDR3 sequences and most-parsimonious VDJ recombination scenarios. In a later analysis, each TCR beta chain was defined by its CDR3 amino acid sequence together with its V-gene family, and reads without a unique V-gene family were excluded. As a way to deal with suspected cross-contamination and a sequencing artifact, a later analysis dropped hundreds of nucleotide sequences that were highly shared and had low generation probability. A later analysis calculated a clonal expansion index for each public chain from normalized within-repertoire ranks of inferred template counts. A later analysis computed generation probabilities with a VDJ recombination model fitted to out-of-frame rearrangements, and checked the results against IGoR. A later analysis scored TCR-TCR, TCR-HLA and TCR-CMV co-occurrence with hypergeometric tests, applying a repertoire-size bias correction to TCR pairs. To estimate false discovery rates, a later analysis permuted the HLA or CMV assignments 20 times. In a later analysis, co-occurring TCRs were grouped with DBSCAN, and TCRdist sequence similarity was added when clustering was performed within HLA-allele-positive subsets. Co-occurrence clustering excluded repertoires with fewer than 30,000 or more than 120,000 public chains, plus five with anomalous nucleotide sharing. The source is immuneACCESS, and TCRdb retained only in-frame sequences with V and J called. Part of the clones is not carried over; for the studies checked, unresolved V genes explain less than half of this, and the remainder is unexplained. V and J calls plus clone size are reproduced from that table; the DNA served to infer D and trimming. The sample table contains under 95,000 clones; only one count was recorded for about two thirds of them. The top ten hold about an eighth of the sample.

The cohort comprised some 680 healthy bone marrow donors. At the time of sampling, every cohort member was nominally healthy, though immune exposures that went unrecorded were likely present. The donor was CMV seropositive and was included in the group of around 300 seropositive cohort members. Each donor provided a peripheral blood sample, and peripheral blood mononuclear cells were used for TCR beta sequencing. The Qiagen DNeasy Blood Extraction Kit was used to extract genomic DNA from the blood cell samples. The chain employs TRBV5-6 and TRBJ1-2; 9 nucleotides in the junction match TRBD1. This receptor was identified in a woman aged 40 to 50 in good health and CMV-seropositive. Sample: PBMCs. The CDR3 amino acid sequence is: CASSPDRGRGPFGYTF. The bases are TGTGCCAGCAGCCCGGACAGGGGAAGGGGGCCCTTTGGCTACACCTTC. Supplemented by the reference TRBV5-6 and TRBJ1-2 proteins around the CDR3, the complete variable domain is DAGVTQSPTHLIKTRGQQVTLRCSPKSGHDTVSWYQQALGQGPQFIFQYYEEEERQRGNFPDRFSGHQFPNYSSELNVNALLLGDSALYLCASSPDRGRGPFGYTFGSGTRLTVV.